Following are 31 T cell receptor beta chains from one sample sequenced in a study of blood T cell repertoires in COVID-19. Here immunoSEQ multiplex PCR was the method, and the copy in TCRdb shows in-frame clones only, minus some. The sample consists of 200,000 to 250,000 clones, approximately 85% of them appearing once. The sample taken for sequencing was peripheral blood. The receptors here all came from a woman in her 70s with COVID-19, enrolled during active disease.

For this clone: The germline gene is not matched at one end of the junction; a read error may be the cause. The V gene is TRBV7-7, the J gene TRBJ2-5; the D gene is possibly TRBD2 (5 bases). The germline V gene has CDR1 SSHAT and CDR2 FNYEAQ (reference sequence). The CDR3 consists of 13 residues. This CDR3 reads CASSPGVKETQYF. CDR3 sequence (DNA): TGTGCTAGCAGCCCCGGGGTAAAGGAGACCCAGTACTTC.

This rearrangement joins TRBV9 to TRBJ2-3, with 13 positions matching TRBD2. The CDR3 consists of 16 residues. Germline V gene lookup returns CDR1 SGDLS and CDR2 YYNGEE. The V segment lost 3 bases and the J segment 4 bases; nucleotides outside the gene matches: 5. The CDR3 loop is CASSAGLAGDSDTQYF. The CDR3 nucleotides are TGTGCCAGCAGCGCTGGACTAGCGGGAGACTCAGATACGCAGTATTTT.

This clone has just one count. The chain recombines TRBV6-2 or TRBV6-3 with TRBJ1-1; 8 positions agree with TRBD1. Germline V gene sequence: CDR1 MNHEY, CDR2 SVGEGT. This CDR3 is 14 amino acids long. Trimming removed 2 bases from V and 6 bases from J; junction bases left unmatched: 5. CDR3 in DNA: TGTGCCAGCAGTTACGGGGCAGGGGGCTCTGAAGCTTTCTTT. Translated, it gives CASSYGAGGSEAFF.

The rearrangement links TRBV28 to TRBJ2-5; D may be TRBD2 (6 bases). Germline assignment: CDR1 MDHEN and CDR2 SYDVKM. There are 16 residues in the CDR3. V lost 3 bases and J 0 bases, leaving 14 bases between the germline ends. The CDR3 sequence: CASSFWGLQYQETQYF. Here the CDR3 DNA reads TGTGCCAGCAGTTTCTGGGGACTCCAGTACCAAGAGACCCAGTACTTC.

The V and J genes are TRBV29-1 and TRBJ2-1; 8 nucleotides agree with TRBD2. The CDR3 contains 16 residues. Germline CDR1 reads SQVTM; CDR2 reads ANQGSEA. V lost 1 base and J lost 4; bases outside the gene matches: 9. CDR3 nucleotides: TGCAGCGTTGAAGTATACACTAGCGGAGAGTACAATGAGCAGTTCTTC. Its translation: CSVEVYTSGEYNEQFF.

The rearrangement uses TRBV18 and TRBJ2-7; TRBD2 agrees at 11 bases. The J segment lost 3 bases and the V segment lost 5 bases, leaving 3 bases of the junction unmatched. The CDR3 spans 14 residues. CDR1 is KGHSH and CDR2 is LQKENI in the germline V gene. CDR3 DNA sequence: TGTGCCAGCTCAGTTAGCGGGAGGGTCTACGAGCAGTACTTC. Translating it yields CASSVSGRVYEQYF.

The chain employs TRBV29-1 and TRBJ1-1, with TRBD1 matching 8 bases. The CDR3 is 15 residues long. The V gene's germline CDR1 is SQVTM and CDR2 ANQGSEA. V gave up 6 bases and J gave up 5 bases; unmatched junction bases: 14. Here the CDR3 DNA reads TGCAGCGTCAAGGAGAGCAGGGGGCAGGGAACTGAAGCTTTCTTT. Translating gives CSVKESRGQGTEAFF. Full variable domain (remainder filled in from reference TRBV29-1 and TRBJ1-1): SAVISQKPSRDICQRGTSLTIQCQVDSQVTMMFWYRQQPGQSLTLIATANQGSEATYESGFVIDKFPISRPNLTFSTLTVSNMSPEDSSIYLCSVKESRGQGTEAFFGQGTRLTVV.

The rearrangement links TRBV5-1 to TRBJ2-1, with 9 positions matching TRBD1. CDR1 and CDR2 from the germline V gene are SGHRS and YFSETQ. The CDR3 has 15 residues. V lost 7 bases, J lost 9 bases, and 14 bases stayed unmatched. DNA of the CDR3: TGCGCCAGCGGGGAACAGGGGGCGGACGTCGGTGAGCAGTTCTTC. Amino acids: CASGEQGADVGEQFF.

V and J are TRBV19 and TRBJ2-7; weak D call: TRBD1 (7 bases). The CDR3 covers 15 residues. The V end was cut by 4 bases, the J end by 1 base, with 14 bases between. Looked up from germline, CDR1 is LNHDA and CDR2 is SQIVND (reference sequence). The DNA for the CDR3 is TGTGCCAGTAGTACCGAGACAGGGAGGTCCTACGAGCAGTACTTC. Its translation is CASSTETGRSYEQYF.

The chain couples TRBV11-2 to TRBJ1-6, with D unresolved. Germline CDR1 and CDR2: SGHAT and FQNNGV. Trimming took off 10 bases at V and 4 bases at J, with 11 bases between the two ends. This CDR3 region has 13 residues. The CDR3 DNA reads as TGTGCCACCACACGACTGTATAATTCACCCCTCCACTTT. It is translated as CATTRLYNSPLHF.

This clone was seen once. V is TRBV24-1 and J is TRBJ2-3, with D unresolved. The CDR3 runs 14 residues. V lost 2 bases to trimming and J lost 3 bases, with 8 bases between them. Looked up from germline, CDR1 is KGHDR and CDR2 is SFDVKD. CDR3: CATSDWPVTDTQYF. The CDR3 DNA reads as TGTGCCACCAGTGATTGGCCTGTAACAGATACGCAGTATTTT.

The chain is built from TRBV5-1 and TRBJ1-2, with D perhaps matching TRBD1 (6 bases). Germline loops: CDR1 SGHRS, CDR2 YFSETQ. CDR3 size: 14 residues. Deletions cut 4 bases from V and 4 bases from J, with 14 bases between. CDR3 in amino acids: CASSTGMRSYGYTF. In nucleotides, the CDR3 is TGCGCCAGCAGCACAGGGATGAGAAGCTATGGCTACACCTTC. The complete variable domain, with remaining parts taken from reference TRBV5-1 and TRBJ1-2, reads KAGVTQTPRYLIKTRGQQVTLSCSPISGHRSVSWYQQTPGQGLQFLFEYFSETQRNKGNFPGRFSGRQFSNSRSEMNVSTLELGDSALYLCASSTGMRSYGYTFGSGTRLTVV.

The rearrangement links TRBV5-1 to TRBJ1-3; D uncertain. Per the germline V gene, CDR1 is SGHRS and CDR2 is YFSETQ. This CDR3 comprises 15 residues. The V end was cut by 4 bases, the J end by 2 bases, with 13 bases between. CDR3 in amino acids: CASSLNTITGNTIYF. DNA for the CDR3: TGCGCCAGCAGCCTAAATACTATAACTGGAAACACCATATATTTT.

V and J are TRBV6-4 and TRBJ1-2, with a tentative D call TRBD1 (5 bases). CDR3 length: 16 amino acids. The germline V and J ends were trimmed by 0 bases and 8 bases, with 19 bases remaining between them. CDR1 and CDR2 from the germline V gene are MRHNA and SNTAGT. The CDR3 region has the DNA TGTGCCAGCAGTGACTCGAGTCGTGGGCAGGGTGTGGGCTACACCTTC. It specifies CASSDSSRGQGVGYTF.

The gene calls are TRBV11-1 and TRBJ1-2; perhaps TRBD1 as D (5 bases). Germline loops: CDR1 SGHAT, CDR2 FQDESV (reference sequence). The CDR3 covers 15 residues. V lost 6 bases, J lost 5 bases, and 19 bases lay in between. The CDR3 DNA reads as TGTGCCAGCAGGGTTCCGGACACTCCCCTTTATGGCTACACCTTC. It yields the protein CASRVPDTPLYGYTF.

The chain carries TRBV7-3 and TRBJ2-7; possibly TRBD1 for D (5 bases). Germline V gene lookup returns CDR1 SGHTA and CDR2 FQGTGA. V was pared by 5 bases and J by 3 bases, with 11 bases between. The CDR3 length is 13 residues. CDR3 in DNA: TGTGCCAGCAGCGCAGGGCCGGACTACGAGCAGTACTTC. It is translated as CASSAGPDYEQYF.

V usage is TRBV19 and J usage is TRBJ1-1; 10 bases align to TRBD1. Germline V gene sequence: CDR1 LNHDA, CDR2 SQIVND (reference sequence). Trimming removed 5 bases from V and 13 bases from J; junction bases left unmatched: 13. This CDR3 spans 14 amino acids. CDR3 sequence: CASSPVRTGGKGFF. In DNA form, the CDR3 reads TGTGCCAGTAGTCCCGTCAGGACAGGGGGAAAGGGTTTCTTT.

V is TRBV7-9 and J is TRBJ2-7; 7 positions match TRBD1. CDR1 is SEHNR and CDR2 is FQNEAQ in the germline V gene (reference sequence). The CDR3 has 13 amino acids. J was trimmed by 4 bases and V by 7 bases; bases with no gene match: 7. The chain's CDR3 is CASTDRVRYEQYF. CDR3 DNA: TGTGCCAGCACCGACAGGGTGAGGTACGAGCAGTACTTC.

The CDR3 coding sequence is TGCGCCAGCAGCCAAGTGGGACAGGGGGCTTATGGCTACACCTTC. This encodes CASSQVGQGAYGYTF. This sequence joins TRBV4-3 and TRBJ1-2; 12 bases align to TRBD1. Looked up from germline, CDR1 is LGHNA and CDR2 is YSLEER. After removal of 1 base from V and 5 bases from J, the junction contained 2 bases not matched to a gene. The CDR3 spans 15 residues.

V usage is TRBV15 and J usage is TRBJ1-2; D gene ambiguous. The germline V gene encodes CDR1 LNHNV and CDR2 YYDKDF (reference sequence). Trimming shortened V by 0 bases and J by 0 bases, and 17 bases separated the two germline ends. The CDR3 loop spans 18 amino acids. The CDR3: CATSRDYPPRAANYGYTF. In DNA form, the CDR3 reads TGTGCCACCAGCAGAGATTATCCCCCGCGAGCGGCTAACTATGGCTACACCTTC.

The chain carries TRBV7-2 and TRBJ1-2, with no clear D. Per the germline V gene, CDR1 is SGHTA and CDR2 is FQGNSA. The CDR3 length is 15 residues. Trimming left V 0 bases short and J 2 bases short, with 10 bases between. CDR3 sequence: CASSLAAGNNYGYTF. CDR3 nucleotides: TGTGCCAGCAGCTTAGCCGCGGGGAACAACTATGGCTACACCTTC.

This clone showed up just a few times. The chain is built from TRBV19 and TRBJ2-2; 11 bases align to TRBD2. Germline lookup yields CDR1 LNHDA and CDR2 SQIVND (reference sequence). The ends lost 1 base at V and 8 bases at J; junction bases unmatched: 3. CDR3 size: 15 residues. The CDR3 is CASSIAGLAVGELFF. The CDR3 DNA follows: TGTGCCAGTAGTATAGCGGGACTAGCGGTGGGGGAGCTGTTTTTT.

The J gene is TRBJ1-1, the V gene TRBV6-5, with 8 positions matching TRBD1. The V and J ends lost 4 bases and 2 bases, in that order; junction bases with no gene match: 6. Germline CDR1 reads MNHEY; CDR2 reads SVGAGI. CDR3 length: 15 amino acids. In nucleotides, the CDR3 is TGTGCCAGCAGTTCTTCCGGACAGGGAAACACTGAAGCTTTCTTT. Translated: CASSSSGQGNTEAFF.

The V call is TRBV7-2, the J call TRBJ2-7; 9 nucleotides align to TRBD2. Germline CDR1 SGHTA, CDR2 FQGNSA. V lost 1 base to trimming and J lost 7 bases; unmatched junction nucleotides: 8. The CDR3 is made up of 15 amino acids. The CDR3 sequence: CASSLVLAGEGEQYF. The DNA for the CDR3 is TGTGCCAGCAGCTTAGTATTAGCGGGAGAAGGGGAGCAGTACTTC.

V gene TRBV4-1 combines with J gene TRBJ2-3, with 7 bases that match TRBD2. The CDR3 is 14 amino acids. CDR1 is MGHRA, CDR2 YSYEKL, per germline. Trimming removed 4 bases from V and 4 bases from J; junction bases left unmatched: 5. CDR3 nucleotide sequence: TGCGCCAGCAGCCCGACTAGCTTCGCAGATACGCAGTATTTT. Its protein is CASSPTSFADTQYF.

CDR3 amino acids: CASSQDTGYAHPPYYNEQFF. In DNA form, the CDR3 reads TGTGCCAGCAGCCAAGACACAGGCTATGCACACCCCCCGTACTACAATGAGCAGTTCTTC. The rearrangement links TRBV4-2 to TRBJ2-1; TRBD1 is a possible D gene (5 bases). The V end lost 0 bases, the J end lost 3 bases, and 24 bases lay between the germline ends. Germline loops: CDR1 LGHNA, CDR2 YNFKEQ. This CDR3 is 20 amino acids long.

The rearrangement joins TRBV29-1 to TRBJ1-3; the match to TRBD1 covers 7 bases. The CDR3 is 16 amino acids. V lost 4 bases and J lost 2; bases outside the gene matches: 11. From germline, CDR1 is SQVTM and CDR2 ANQGSEA. CDR3 bases: TGCAGCGTTGCCCTACCCTCCAGGGGGACTGGAAACACCATATATTTT. The encoded protein is CSVALPSRGTGNTIYF.

This chain uses TRBV7-8 with TRBJ1-1; 7 positions agree with TRBD1. Trimming took 1 base from V and 7 from J; bases not matched to a gene: 9. This CDR3 has 15 residues. Germline V gene data show CDR1 as SGHVS and CDR2 as FQNEAQ. The CDR3 DNA reads TGTGCCAGCAGCTTAGGACAGGGACCCACTATTGAAGCTTTCTTT. Translation: CASSLGQGPTIEAFF. The whole variable domain, remainder taken from reference TRBV7-8 and TRBJ1-1, is GAGVSQSPRYKVAKRGQDVALRCDPISGHVSLFWYQQALGQGPEFLTYFQNEAQLDKSGLPSDRFFAERPEGSVSTLKIQRTQQEDSAVYLCASSLGQGPTIEAFFGQGTRLTVV.

The chain couples TRBV5-6 to TRBJ2-7; 8 bases map to TRBD1. The CDR3 runs to 14 residues. The germline V gene has CDR1 SGHDT and CDR2 YYEEEE. V trimming: 4 bases; J trimming: 5 bases; junction bases outside the gene matches: 8. DNA of the CDR3: TGTGCCAGCAGCCCTGGACAGGGTTCCGACGAGCAGTACTTC. Its protein product is CASSPGQGSDEQYF.

This rearrangement joins TRBV2 to TRBJ2-2; TRBD1 might be the D (5 bases). With 6 bases removed from V and 6 bases from J, the gap between germline ends came to 14 bases. The CDR3 is 14 residues long. The germline gives CDR1 SNHLY, CDR2 FYNNEI. The CDR3 region is CASRPTQGAGELFF. The DNA of the CDR3 is TGTGCCAGCAGACCTACTCAGGGTGCCGGGGAGCTGTTTTTT. The whole variable domain, filled in from reference TRBV2 and TRBJ2-2, reads EPEVTQTPSHQVTQMGQEVILRCVPISNHLYFYWYRQILGQKVEFLVSFYNNEISEKSEIFDDQFSVERPDGSNFTLKIRSTKLEDSAMYFCASRPTQGAGELFFGEGSRLTVL.

The genes are TRBV19 and TRBJ1-2; D might be TRBD1 (6 bases). V was pared by 9 bases and J by 1 base, with 21 bases between. Germline V CDR1 and CDR2: LNHDA, SQIVND (reference sequence). The CDR3 contains 16 residues. CDR3 region: CASQGPGEDFNYGYTF. The CDR3 DNA follows: TGTGCCAGCCAGGGGCCCGGCGAAGATTTTAACTATGGCTACACCTTC.